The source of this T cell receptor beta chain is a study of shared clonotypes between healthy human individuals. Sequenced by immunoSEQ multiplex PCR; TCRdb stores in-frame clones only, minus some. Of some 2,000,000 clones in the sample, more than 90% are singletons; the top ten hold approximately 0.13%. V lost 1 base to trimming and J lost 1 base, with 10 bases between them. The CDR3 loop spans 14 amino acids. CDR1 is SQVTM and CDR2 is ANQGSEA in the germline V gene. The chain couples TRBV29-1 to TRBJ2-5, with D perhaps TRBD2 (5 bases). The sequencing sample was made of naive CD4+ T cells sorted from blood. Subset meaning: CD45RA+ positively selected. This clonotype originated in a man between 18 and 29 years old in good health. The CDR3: CSVEVGRTQETQYF. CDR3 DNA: TGCAGCGTTGAAGTAGGGAGAACCCAAGAGACCCAGTACTTC.